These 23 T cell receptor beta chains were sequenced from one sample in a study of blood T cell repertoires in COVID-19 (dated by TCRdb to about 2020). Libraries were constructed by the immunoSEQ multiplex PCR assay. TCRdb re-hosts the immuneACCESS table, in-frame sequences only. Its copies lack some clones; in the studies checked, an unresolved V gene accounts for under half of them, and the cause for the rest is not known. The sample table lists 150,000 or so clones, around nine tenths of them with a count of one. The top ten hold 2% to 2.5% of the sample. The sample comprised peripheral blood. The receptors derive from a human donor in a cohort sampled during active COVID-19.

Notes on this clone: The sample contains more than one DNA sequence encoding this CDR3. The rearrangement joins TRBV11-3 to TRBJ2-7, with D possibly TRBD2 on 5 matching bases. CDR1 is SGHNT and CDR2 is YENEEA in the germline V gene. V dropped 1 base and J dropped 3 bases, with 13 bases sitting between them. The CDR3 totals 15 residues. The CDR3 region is CASSLAAGVGYEQYF. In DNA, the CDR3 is TGTGCCAGCAGCTTAGCGGCGGGTGTGGGCTACGAGCAGTACTTC.

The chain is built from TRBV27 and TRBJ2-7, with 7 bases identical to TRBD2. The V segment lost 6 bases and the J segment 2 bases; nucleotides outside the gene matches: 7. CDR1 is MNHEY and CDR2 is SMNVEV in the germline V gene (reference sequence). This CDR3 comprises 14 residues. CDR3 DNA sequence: TGTGCCAGCAGCAAACTAGCGTACCCCTACGAGCAGTACTTC. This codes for CASSKLAYPYEQYF.

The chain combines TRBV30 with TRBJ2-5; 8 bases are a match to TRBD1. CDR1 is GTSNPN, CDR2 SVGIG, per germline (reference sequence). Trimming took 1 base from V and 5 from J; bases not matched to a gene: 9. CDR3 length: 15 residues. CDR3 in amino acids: CAWSDWTGRVETQYF. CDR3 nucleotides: TGTGCCTGGAGTGATTGGACAGGGAGAGTCGAGACCCAGTACTTC.

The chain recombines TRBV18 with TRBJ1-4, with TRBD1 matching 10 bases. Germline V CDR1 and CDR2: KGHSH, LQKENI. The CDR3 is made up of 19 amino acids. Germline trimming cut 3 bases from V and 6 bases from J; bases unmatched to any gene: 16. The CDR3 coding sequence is TGTGCCAGCTCACCCAGCGACAGGGGGCGTTCTGATTACCATGAAAAACTGTTTTTT. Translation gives CASSPSDRGRSDYHEKLFF.

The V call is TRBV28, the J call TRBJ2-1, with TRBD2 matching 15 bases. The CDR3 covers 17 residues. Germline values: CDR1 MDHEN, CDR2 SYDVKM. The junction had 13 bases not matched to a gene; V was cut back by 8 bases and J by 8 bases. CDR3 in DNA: TGTGCCAGCGTTGAACCGGGACTAGCGGGAGGAAGGGATGAGCAGTTCTTC. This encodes CASVEPGLAGGRDEQFF.

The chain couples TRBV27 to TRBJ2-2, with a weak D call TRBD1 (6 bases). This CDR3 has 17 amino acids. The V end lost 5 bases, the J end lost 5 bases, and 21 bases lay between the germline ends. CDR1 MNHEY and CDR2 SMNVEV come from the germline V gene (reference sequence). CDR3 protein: CASSPIGAGDGTGELFF. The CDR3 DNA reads TGTGCCAGCAGTCCTATCGGGGCAGGGGATGGAACCGGGGAGCTGTTTTTT.

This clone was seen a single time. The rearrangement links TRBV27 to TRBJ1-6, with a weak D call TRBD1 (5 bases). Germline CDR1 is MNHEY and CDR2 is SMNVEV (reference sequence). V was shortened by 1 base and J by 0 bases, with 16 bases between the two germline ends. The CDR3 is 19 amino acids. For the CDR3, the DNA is TGTGCCAGCAGTTTATTGGCAGGGTCAGTCCTCTCCTATAATTCACCCCTCCACTTT. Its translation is CASSLLAGSVLSYNSPLHF.

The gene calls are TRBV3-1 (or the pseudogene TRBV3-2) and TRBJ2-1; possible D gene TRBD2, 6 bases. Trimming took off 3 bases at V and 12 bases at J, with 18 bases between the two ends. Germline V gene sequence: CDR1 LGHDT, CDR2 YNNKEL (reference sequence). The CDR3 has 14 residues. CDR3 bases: TGTGCCAGCAGCCAGGCGGGGAGACAATTCGTGCAGTTCTTC. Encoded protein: CASSQAGRQFVQFF.

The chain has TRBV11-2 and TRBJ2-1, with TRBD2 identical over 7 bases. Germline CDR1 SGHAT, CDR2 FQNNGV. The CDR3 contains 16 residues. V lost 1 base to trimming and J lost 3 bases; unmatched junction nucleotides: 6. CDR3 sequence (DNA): TGTGCCAGCAGCTTAGGGTTGACTAGCAACTACAATGAGCAGTTCTTC. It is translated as CASSLGLTSNYNEQFF.

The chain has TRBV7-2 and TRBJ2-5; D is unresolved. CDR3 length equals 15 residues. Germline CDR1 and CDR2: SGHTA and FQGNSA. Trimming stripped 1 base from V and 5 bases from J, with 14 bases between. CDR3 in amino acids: CASSLVYPPGETQYF. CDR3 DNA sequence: TGTGCCAGCAGCTTAGTTTATCCACCCGGGGAGACCCAGTACTTC.

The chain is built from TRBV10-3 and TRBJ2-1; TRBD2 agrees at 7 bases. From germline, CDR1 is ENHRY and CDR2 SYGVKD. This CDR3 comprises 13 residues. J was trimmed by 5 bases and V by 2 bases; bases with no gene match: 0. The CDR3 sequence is CAISEGTNNEQFF. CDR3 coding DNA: TGTGCCATCAGTGAGGGGACTAACAATGAGCAGTTCTTC.

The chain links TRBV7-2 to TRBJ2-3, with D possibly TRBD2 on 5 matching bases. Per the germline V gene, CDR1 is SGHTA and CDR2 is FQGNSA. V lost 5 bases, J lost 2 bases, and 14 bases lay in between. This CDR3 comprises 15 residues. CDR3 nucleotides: TGTGCCAGCAGCCAACTAGGGAGTTTCACAGATACGCAGTATTTT. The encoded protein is CASSQLGSFTDTQYF.

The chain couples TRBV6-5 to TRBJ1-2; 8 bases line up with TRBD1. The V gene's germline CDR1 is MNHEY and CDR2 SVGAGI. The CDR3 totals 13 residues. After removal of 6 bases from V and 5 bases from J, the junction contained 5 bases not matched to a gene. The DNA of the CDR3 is TGTGCCAGCAGCCCACAGGGGGTTTATGGCTACACCTTC. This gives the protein CASSPQGVYGYTF.

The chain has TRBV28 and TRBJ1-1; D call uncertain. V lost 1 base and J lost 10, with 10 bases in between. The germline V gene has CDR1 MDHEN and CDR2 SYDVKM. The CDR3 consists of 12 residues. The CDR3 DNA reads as TGTGCCAGCAGTTTATCAGGAATGGCAGCTTTCTTT. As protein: CASSLSGMAAFF.

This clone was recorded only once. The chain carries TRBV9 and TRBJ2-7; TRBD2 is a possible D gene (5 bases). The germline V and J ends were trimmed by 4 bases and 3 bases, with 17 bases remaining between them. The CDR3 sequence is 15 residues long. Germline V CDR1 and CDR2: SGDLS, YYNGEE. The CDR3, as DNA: TGTGCCAGCAGCCCCCACCTAGAGGGCGGCTACGAGCAGTACTTC. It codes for CASSPHLEGGYEQYF.

CDR3 coding DNA: TGTGCCTGGGAGTGGGGCCCCCCAACTGAAGCTTTCTTT. This sequence encodes CAWEWGPPTEAFF. The rearrangement uses TRBV30 and TRBJ1-1; possible D gene TRBD1, 5 bases. The CDR3 is made up of 13 amino acids. Germline V gene lookup returns CDR1 GTSNPN and CDR2 SVGIG (reference sequence). Trimming took 5 bases from V and 5 from J, leaving 15 bases between them.

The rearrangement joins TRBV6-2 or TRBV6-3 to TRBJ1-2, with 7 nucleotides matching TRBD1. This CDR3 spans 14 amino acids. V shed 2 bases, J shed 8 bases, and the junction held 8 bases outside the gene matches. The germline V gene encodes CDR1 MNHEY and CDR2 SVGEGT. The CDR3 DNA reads TGTGCCAGCAGTTACGGAGGGGGCGCAGGGGGCTACACCTTC. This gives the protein CASSYGGGAGGYTF.

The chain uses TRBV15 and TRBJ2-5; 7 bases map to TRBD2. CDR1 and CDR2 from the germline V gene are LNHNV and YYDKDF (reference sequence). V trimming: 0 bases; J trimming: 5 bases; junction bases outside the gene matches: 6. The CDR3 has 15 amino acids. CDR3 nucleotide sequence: TGTGCCACCAGCAGAGACCCGACCGGGAGGGAGACCCAGTACTTC. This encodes CATSRDPTGRETQYF.

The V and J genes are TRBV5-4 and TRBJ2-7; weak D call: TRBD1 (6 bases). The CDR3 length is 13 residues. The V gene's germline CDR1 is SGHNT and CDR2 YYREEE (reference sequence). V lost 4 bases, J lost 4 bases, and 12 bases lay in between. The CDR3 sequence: CASSEGGQYEQYF. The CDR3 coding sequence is TGTGCCAGCAGCGAAGGTGGACAGTACGAGCAGTACTTC. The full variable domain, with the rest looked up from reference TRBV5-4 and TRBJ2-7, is ETGVTQSPTHLIKTRGQQVTLRCSSQSGHNTVSWYQQALGQGPQFIFQYYREEENGRGNFPPRFSGLQFPNYSSELNVNALELDDSALYLCASSEGGQYEQYFGPGTRLTVT.

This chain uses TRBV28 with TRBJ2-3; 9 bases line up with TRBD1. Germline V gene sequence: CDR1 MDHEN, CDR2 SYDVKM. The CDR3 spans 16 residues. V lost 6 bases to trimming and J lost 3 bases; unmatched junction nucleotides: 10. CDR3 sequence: CASSARMGQGTDTQYF. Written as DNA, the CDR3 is TGTGCCAGCAGCGCCCGTATGGGACAGGGAACAGATACGCAGTATTTT. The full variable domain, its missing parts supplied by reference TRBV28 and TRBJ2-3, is DVKVTQSSRYLVKRTGEKVFLECVQDMDHENMFWYRQDPGLGLRLIYFSYDVKMKEKGDIPEGYSVSREKKERFSLILESASTNQTSMYLCASSARMGQGTDTQYFGPGTRLTVL.

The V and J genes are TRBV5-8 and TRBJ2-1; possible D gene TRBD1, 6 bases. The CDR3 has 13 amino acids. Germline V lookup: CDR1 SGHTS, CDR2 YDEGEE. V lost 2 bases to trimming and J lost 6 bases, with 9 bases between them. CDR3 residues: CASSFRGSNEQFF. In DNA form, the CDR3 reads TGTGCCAGCAGCTTCAGGGGTTCCAATGAGCAGTTCTTC.

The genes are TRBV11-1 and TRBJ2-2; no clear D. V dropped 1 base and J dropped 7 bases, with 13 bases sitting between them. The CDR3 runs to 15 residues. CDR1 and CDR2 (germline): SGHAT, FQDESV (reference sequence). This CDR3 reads CASSLVGGPGGELFF. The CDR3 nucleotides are TGTGCCAGCAGCTTAGTTGGTGGGCCAGGCGGGGAGCTGTTTTTT.

The CDR3 bases are TGTGCCAGCAGCGACCGCCCTATCCCAGGGGGCCCCCAAGGCGAGCAGTTCTTC. It translates to CASSDRPIPGGPQGEQFF. The chain links TRBV9 to TRBJ2-1; 8 bases align to TRBD1. This CDR3 has 18 residues. The J segment lost 10 bases and the V segment lost 3 bases, leaving 21 bases of the junction unmatched. Germline CDR1 and CDR2: SGDLS and YYNGEE.